The following is a T cell receptor beta chain sequence with its context. Assay used: immunoSEQ multiplex PCR; TCRdb lists only in-frame clones, some missing. The table includes roughly 2.4 million clones, approximately 94% detected once. The V gene end was trimmed by 5 bases and the J gene end by 7 bases; junction bases not matched to a gene: 9. The CDR3 runs 15 residues. CDR1 is MNHNY, CDR2 SVGAGI, per germline (reference sequence). The record originates from a study of shared clonotypes between healthy human individuals. Study-level information: Donors consisted of two women and a few men between 18 and 49.

The donor cohort consisted entirely of Caucasian adults residing in Nashville, Tennessee. Specimen: naive CD4+ T cells sorted from blood. The sample's subset: CD45RA+ positively selected. The chain links TRBV6-6 to TRBJ1-5; TRBD1 agrees at 9 bases. This receptor was obtained from a man aged 18 to 30 in good health. The CDR3 DNA follows: TGTGCCAGCAGTCGACAGGGGGAGCTGAAACAGCCCCAGCATTTT. Translation: CASSRQGELKQPQHF.